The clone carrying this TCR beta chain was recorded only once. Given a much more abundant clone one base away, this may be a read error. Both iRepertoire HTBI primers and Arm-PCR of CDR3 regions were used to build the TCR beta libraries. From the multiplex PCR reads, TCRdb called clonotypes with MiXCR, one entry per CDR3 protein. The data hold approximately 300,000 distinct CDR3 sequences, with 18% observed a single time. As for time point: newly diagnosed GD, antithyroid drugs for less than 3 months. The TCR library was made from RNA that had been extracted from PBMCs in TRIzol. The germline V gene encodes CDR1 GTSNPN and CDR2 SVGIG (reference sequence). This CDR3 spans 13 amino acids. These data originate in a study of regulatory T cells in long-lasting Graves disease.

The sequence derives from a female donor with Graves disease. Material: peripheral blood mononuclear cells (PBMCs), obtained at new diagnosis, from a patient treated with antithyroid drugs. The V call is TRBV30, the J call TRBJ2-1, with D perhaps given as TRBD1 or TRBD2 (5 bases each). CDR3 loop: CAWSFGTAQEQVF. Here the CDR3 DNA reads TGTGCCTGGAGTTTCGGGACCGCCCAGGAGCAGGTCTTC.